These 21 T cell receptor beta chains were all obtained from the same sample, sequenced in a study of OX40 agonist ivuxolimab in advanced cancers. Some clones are missing from TCRdb's copy, which holds only in-frame ones; the method was immunoSEQ multiplex PCR. The profile shows about 93,000 clones, about 90% of them singletons. Specimen: CD4+ or CD8+ T cells sorted from blood, collected in a trial of the OX40 agonist ivuxolimab. The receptors stem from an adult with an advanced solid tumor such as melanoma, head and neck, liver or kidney cancer.

J is TRBJ2-7 and V is TRBV5-1, with D perhaps TRBD1 or TRBD2 (5 bases each). Germline V gene sequence: CDR1 SGHRS, CDR2 YFSETQ. This CDR3 has 16 residues. V dropped 0 bases and J dropped 0 bases, with 13 bases sitting between them. The CDR3 region has the DNA TGCGCCAGCAGCTTGGGGGGGACGGCAAGCTCCTACGAGCAGTACTTC. Translating it yields CASSLGGTASSYEQYF.

V usage is TRBV7-3 and J usage is TRBJ1-2; weak D call: TRBD1 (6 bases). With 5 bases removed from V and 8 bases from J, the gap between germline ends came to 21 bases. CDR1 and CDR2 from the germline V gene are SGHTA and FQGTGA. The length of the CDR3 is 15 residues. Here the CDR3 DNA reads TGTGCCAGCAGCCCCGCGGCACCGCAGGGACACGGCTACACCTTC. Protein product: CASSPAAPQGHGYTF.

The V and J genes are TRBV19 and TRBJ2-1, with 10 bases aligning to TRBD2. Germline CDR1 reads LNHDA; CDR2 reads SQIVND (reference sequence). The CDR3 totals 16 residues. The trim removed 4 bases at V and 4 bases at J, leaving 7 bases unmatched. CDR3: CASSSQTSGRYNEQFF. DNA for the CDR3: TGTGCCAGTAGTAGCCAGACTAGCGGGCGTTACAATGAGCAGTTCTTC.

This chain uses TRBV7-3 with TRBJ2-7; no firm D call. Per the germline V gene, CDR1 is SGHTA and CDR2 is FQGTGA. The CDR3 contains 15 residues. V lost 5 bases and J lost 3, with 17 bases in between. The CDR3 region is CASSPTRPTNYEQYF. The CDR3 nucleotides read TGTGCCAGCAGCCCAACCCGGCCCACAAACTACGAGCAGTACTTC. Drawing the rest from reference TRBV7-3 and TRBJ2-7, the complete variable domain is GAGVSQTPSNKVTEKGKYVELRCDPISGHTALYWYRQSLGQGPEFLIYFQGTGAADDSGLPNDRFFAVRPEGSVSTLKIQRTERGDSAVYLCASSPTRPTNYEQYFGPGTRLTVT.

A few counts support this clone. This rearrangement joins TRBV29-1 to TRBJ1-1; no reliable D call. CDR1 is SQVTM and CDR2 is ANQGSEA in the germline V gene. V lost 4 bases, J lost 0 bases, and 9 bases lay in between. The CDR3 length is 13 residues. The CDR3 DNA reads as TGCAGCGTTGGAGCTCAAATGAACACTGAAGCTTTCTTT. Protein product: CSVGAQMNTEAFF.

This chain uses TRBV2 with TRBJ2-3; tentatively, D is TRBD1 (6 bases). There are 14 residues in the CDR3. The germline gives CDR1 SNHLY, CDR2 FYNNEI. V shed 5 bases and J shed 0 bases, with 9 bases lying between them. CDR3: CASSPDRSTDTQYF. CDR3 sequence (DNA): TGTGCCAGCAGTCCGGACAGAAGCACAGATACGCAGTATTTT.

The chain carries TRBV6-1 and TRBJ1-2, with TRBD1 identical over 8 bases. CDR3 size: 14 residues. The germline V gene encodes CDR1 MNHNS and CDR2 SASEGT. J gave up 9 bases and V 5 bases, and 11 bases lay outside the gene matches. The CDR3 sequence: CASSSPTGGRSYTF. The CDR3 DNA follows: TGTGCCAGCAGTTCCCCCACAGGGGGTAGGAGCTACACCTTC.

V is TRBV6-5 and J is TRBJ1-1; tentative D call: TRBD1 (5 bases). CDR3 length equals 13 residues. V was trimmed by 9 bases and J by 5 bases, leaving 16 bases between them. Germline CDR1 reads MNHEY; CDR2 reads SVGAGI. CDR3 region: CASMGGARTEAFF. In DNA form, the CDR3 reads TGTGCCAGTATGGGAGGGGCAAGGACTGAAGCTTTCTTT.

This chain joins TRBV13 and TRBJ2-1; D gene ambiguous. The germline gives CDR1 PRHDT, CDR2 FYEKMQ (reference sequence). V lost 5 bases and J 5 bases, leaving 13 bases between the germline ends. This CDR3 has 14 amino acids. CDR3 DNA: TGTGCCAGCAGCCGGGTGGGGATAAACAATGAGCAGTTCTTC. Residues: CASSRVGINNEQFF. Full variable domain (rest looked up from reference TRBV13 and TRBJ2-1): AAGVIQSPRHLIKEKRETATLKCYPIPRHDTVYWYQQGPGQDPQFLISFYEKMQSDKGSIPDRFSAQQFSDYHSELNMSSLELGDSALYFCASSRVGINNEQFFGPGTRLTVL.

The CDR3 DNA reads as TGTGCCACCAGCAGAGATCCCGCCTCTACCAGGGGTCGAGGGGCTTTCTTT. Its translation is CATSRDPASTRGRGAFF. V is TRBV15 and J is TRBJ1-1; D is possibly TRBD1 (6 bases). Germline V gene sequence: CDR1 LNHNV, CDR2 YYDKDF (reference sequence). Trimming stripped 0 bases from V and 11 bases from J, with 25 bases between. This CDR3 has 17 residues.

V and J are TRBV2 and TRBJ1-1; D uncertain. The CDR3 totals 14 residues. The V end lost 3 bases, the J end lost 4 bases, and 12 bases lay between the germline ends. Germline loops: CDR1 SNHLY, CDR2 FYNNEI. This CDR3 is CASSDRARGTEAFF. The CDR3 DNA sequence: TGTGCCAGCAGTGACCGAGCGCGGGGCACTGAAGCTTTCTTT.

The chain couples TRBV27 to TRBJ2-3; D is unclear. Between the trimmed V and J ends, which lost 4 bases and 0 bases, there was a span of 17 bases. Germline CDR1 is MNHEY and CDR2 is SMNVEV (reference sequence). The CDR3 length is 17 residues. The CDR3 protein is CASSSRPLSASTDTQYF. The DNA for the CDR3 is TGTGCCAGCAGTTCCCGACCCCTTTCTGCTAGCACAGATACGCAGTATTTT.

V gene TRBV25-1 combines with J gene TRBJ1-2, with no clear D. Trimming removed 2 bases from V and 1 base from J, with 8 bases in between. CDR3 size: 14 residues. Per germline, CDR1 MGHDK and CDR2 SYGVNS. The CDR3 is CASSEPGNNYGYTF. In DNA form, the CDR3 reads TGTGCCAGCAGTGAACCGGGCAATAACTATGGCTACACCTTC.

The chain couples TRBV13 to TRBJ2-7; possible D gene TRBD2, 5 bases. V lost 2 bases and J lost 3, with 14 bases in between. Germline V gene lookup returns CDR1 PRHDT and CDR2 FYEKMQ (reference sequence). The CDR3 is 15 residues long. CDR3 in amino acids: CASSLRSGKFYEQYF. The DNA for the CDR3 is TGTGCCAGCAGCTTAAGGTCCGGGAAGTTCTACGAGCAGTACTTC.

V gene TRBV2 combines with J gene TRBJ2-1; 10 bases map to TRBD2. The CDR3 is 12 amino acids. Germline CDR1 is SNHLY and CDR2 is FYNNEI. Trimming removed 8 bases from V and 10 bases from J; junction bases left unmatched: 5. In DNA form, the CDR3 reads TGTGCCAGCGGGAGACTAGCGGGCGAGCAGTTCTTC. It yields the protein CASGRLAGEQFF.

V is TRBV29-1 and J is TRBJ2-5, with 10 bases matching TRBD2. V trimming: 7 bases; J trimming: 4 bases; junction bases outside the gene matches: 12. Per germline, CDR1 SQVTM and CDR2 ANQGSEA. This CDR3 contains 15 residues. The CDR3 bases are TGCAGCGCCTACCCAGCGGGAGGGCCCCCAGAGACCCAGTACTTC. Amino acids: CSAYPAGGPPETQYF.

The chain recombines TRBV6-5 with TRBJ2-1; D is undetermined. V was clipped by 6 bases and J by 10 bases, with 13 bases between them. The CDR3 spans 12 residues. The germline V gene has CDR1 MNHEY and CDR2 SVGAGI. The CDR3 DNA is TGTGCCAGCAGAAACTCGGCCGGGGAGCAGTTCTTC. Translated, it gives CASRNSAGEQFF.

This chain uses TRBV6-5 with TRBJ2-1; D unclear. Between the trimmed V and J ends, which lost 8 bases and 3 bases, there was a span of 14 bases. Germline V gene sequence: CDR1 MNHEY, CDR2 SVGAGI. The CDR3 contains 14 residues. CDR3 protein: CASYGLPDYNEQFF. CDR3 DNA sequence: TGTGCCAGCTATGGGCTACCCGACTACAATGAGCAGTTCTTC.

This chain uses TRBV10-3 with TRBJ1-4; unclear D gene. The germline V and J ends were trimmed by 4 bases and 5 bases, with 5 bases remaining between them. The CDR3 spans 12 residues. The germline V gene encodes CDR1 ENHRY and CDR2 SYGVKD. The CDR3 is CAISGRNEKLFF. CDR3 coding DNA: TGTGCCATCAGTGGCAGAAATGAAAAACTGTTTTTT.

The V gene is TRBV4-2, the J gene TRBJ1-1, with D hard to call. Per germline, CDR1 LGHNA and CDR2 YNFKEQ. Trimming cost V 4 bases and J 1 base, with 13 bases left between them. The CDR3 has 15 amino acids. The CDR3 nucleotides read TGTGCCAGCAGCCTTACCCGCCCAGCGAACACTGAAGCTTTCTTT. Its translation is CASSLTRPANTEAFF.

The chain employs TRBV7-8 and TRBJ1-3; TRBD1 might be the D (6 bases). Looked up from germline, CDR1 is SGHVS and CDR2 is FQNEAQ. The CDR3 covers 15 residues. V was trimmed by 5 bases and J by 0 bases, leaving 11 bases between them. CDR3 DNA: TGTGCCAGCAGCATGACAGGTCCCTCTGGAAACACCATATATTTT. Amino acids: CASSMTGPSGNTIYF.